Listed here is a single T cell receptor (beta chain). What it binds is not known. The source of the sample is a study of CD8 T cells in ankylosing spondylitis. Notes on the study in general: Disease-associated clones were reportedly significantly overrepresented in matched ankylosing spondylitis synovial fluid.

The authors made TCR beta libraries by quantitative 5'-RACE with molecular barcodes. TCRdb re-called the 5' RACE reads with MiXCR, one entry per CDR3 protein. The table has about 110,000 distinct CDR3 sequences, nearly 25% seen once. The CDR3 is 13 residues long. Germline loops: CDR1 DFQATT, CDR2 SNEGSKA (reference sequence). The V end lost 6 bases, the J end lost 0 bases, and 11 bases lay between the germline ends. Sequenced material: synovial fluid, either unsorted or a sorted T cell fraction (not recorded which). The chain couples TRBV20-1 to TRBJ1-2; D is unclear. The TCR originated in a male donor with ankylosing spondylitis. CDR3 nucleotide sequence: TGCAGTGCAAGGTTAGGGTCTAACTATGGCTACACCTTC. It translates to CSARLGSNYGYTF.